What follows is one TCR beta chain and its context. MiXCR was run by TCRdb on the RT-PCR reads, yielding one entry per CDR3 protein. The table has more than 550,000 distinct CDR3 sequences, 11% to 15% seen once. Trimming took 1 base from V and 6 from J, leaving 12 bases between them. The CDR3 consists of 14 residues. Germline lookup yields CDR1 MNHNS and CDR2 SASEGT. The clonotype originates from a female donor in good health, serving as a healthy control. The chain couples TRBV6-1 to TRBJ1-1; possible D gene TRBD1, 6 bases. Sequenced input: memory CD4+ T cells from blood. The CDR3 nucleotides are TGTGCCAGCAGTGAAGTTACGGGGGGCTCTGAAGCTTTCTTT. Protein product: CASSEVTGGSEAFF.